The T cell receptor beta chain described here comes from a study of shared T cell receptors in the human thymus. There are 16 residues in the CDR3. Between the trimmed V and J ends, which lost 10 bases and 2 bases, there was a span of 18 bases. Germline CDR1 reads LNHNV; CDR2 reads YYDKDF (reference sequence). The table came from immunoSEQ multiplex PCR; TCRdb's copy has only in-frame clones and leaves some out. In the table there are approximately 490,000 clones, around three quarters of which are singletons. A single count supports this clone. The data also belong to a second study, concerning human thymus T cells. That source reports: During corrective heart surgery, resections were taken, and the thymus tissue came from them. Gene usage (both V and J) appeared biased in thymic and blood repertoires. Reports from related research described highly overlapping thymic repertoires among unrelated individuals.

Sequenced sample: thymocytes. This chain connects TRBV15 to TRBJ2-6; tentative D call: TRBD1 (5 bases). The origin of this receptor is a boy less than two years old with a congenital heart defect. The chain's CDR3 is CAIGNRRSPGANVLTF. CDR3 nucleotide sequence: TGTGCCATAGGAAACAGGCGCTCCCCTGGGGCCAACGTCCTGACTTTC.